The rows below give T cell receptor beta chains drawn from one sample of a study of cytomegalovirus exposure and HLA in healthy donors. Assay used: immunoSEQ multiplex PCR; TCRdb lists only in-frame clones, some missing. The sample has 150,000 to 200,000 clones, 65% to 90% seen once. The sample was PBMCs. The receptor set was obtained from a man in his forties in good health and CMV-seropositive. The conserved cysteine and the conserved F or W are not part of the CDR3 here. Each record gives: CDR3 protein, V gene, clone size, J gene. Size is stated for part of the rows, as once, few or many counts, or as a class when the clone is expanded.

CDR3 protein: ASSWGGGDETQY
V gene: TRBV25-1
clone size: few
J gene: TRBJ2-5

CDR3 protein: ASRSPDRVDYGYT
V gene: TRBV28
clone size: NA
J gene: TRBJ1-2

CDR3 protein: ASSSGQGSYNEQF
V gene: TRBV5-8
clone size: NA
J gene: TRBJ2-1

CDR3 protein: ASSPGPGTHDEQY
V gene: TRBV7-9
clone size: NA
J gene: TRBJ2-7

CDR3 protein: AWSVWQGSEKLF
V gene: TRBV30
clone size: NA
J gene: TRBJ1-4

CDR3 protein: ASSTRGGATDTQY
V gene: TRBV6-5
clone size: few
J gene: TRBJ2-3

CDR3 protein: AWSPSGNEQF
V gene: TRBV30
clone size: NA
J gene: TRBJ2-1

CDR3 protein: ASGLGGEQY
V gene: TRBV27
clone size: NA
J gene: TRBJ2-7

CDR3 protein: ASSSPARADFFGVYEQY
V gene: TRBV7-3
clone size: NA
J gene: TRBJ2-7

CDR3 protein: ASSLDRVKNTIY
V gene: TRBV6-1
clone size: NA
J gene: TRBJ1-3

CDR3 protein: ASSADRDTEAF
V gene: TRBV19
clone size: NA
J gene: TRBJ1-1

CDR3 protein: ASSQDRVYEQY
V gene: TRBV27
clone size: NA
J gene: TRBJ2-7

CDR3 protein: ASSLAAGPGYT
V gene: TRBV5-1
clone size: once
J gene: TRBJ1-2

CDR3 protein: ASSSRDMLTDTQY
V gene: TRBV6-6
clone size: NA
J gene: TRBJ2-3

CDR3 protein: ASSPQGGDTEAF
V gene: TRBV9
clone size: NA
J gene: TRBJ1-1

CDR3 protein: ASSYSRTGGNTIY
V gene: TRBV6-5
clone size: NA
J gene: TRBJ1-3

CDR3 protein: AWMPLPTNNEQF
V gene: TRBV30
clone size: NA
J gene: TRBJ2-1

CDR3 protein: AWDRGNRPQH
V gene: TRBV30
clone size: NA
J gene: TRBJ1-5

CDR3 protein: ASSQSLAGGQY
V gene: TRBV14
clone size: NA
J gene: TRBJ2-3

CDR3 protein: ASSQVQRGPTDTQY
V gene: TRBV14
clone size: NA
J gene: TRBJ2-3

CDR3 protein: ASSLQGGIGGAF
V gene: TRBV7-2
clone size: NA
J gene: TRBJ1-1

CDR3 protein: ASSLRTSGGYEQY
V gene: TRBV7-9
clone size: NA
J gene: TRBJ2-7

CDR3 protein: ASSLGPRTGSGDTQY
V gene: TRBV7-9
clone size: NA
J gene: TRBJ2-3

CDR3 protein: ATRTSGGHEQY
V gene: TRBV5-4
clone size: NA
J gene: TRBJ2-7

CDR3 protein: ASKGTGGVSYEQY
V gene: TRBV5-1
clone size: NA
J gene: TRBJ2-7

CDR3 protein: ASSYGTSGVDTDTQY
V gene: TRBV13
clone size: NA
J gene: TRBJ2-3